This T cell receptor (beta chain) was found in a study of technical replicates of blood from a few donors (dated 2017 in TCRdb). The library relied on the immunoSEQ multiplex PCR assay. The immuneACCESS repertoire file appears here via TCRdb, limited to in-frame rearrangements. These files lack a portion of the clones; in checked studies, under half of the deficit traces to unresolved V genes, and the cause of the others is not known. Counted in this sample were about 14,000 clones; roughly four fifths of them appeared once. Around 11% of the sample belongs to the ten largest clones. V trim: 10 bases; J trim: 2 bases; unmatched bases: 6. The germline V gene encodes CDR1 LNHDA and CDR2 SQIVND (reference sequence). From cysteine to phenylalanine, the CDR3 is 14 amino acids long. Only the CDR3 DNA is retained, 42 bases long and in frame from the first base. This clone was picked up one time. What this receptor recognizes is not known. No clone much larger than this one lies a single base away; base qualities are absent.

This chain is built from TRBV19 and TRBJ1-3; TRBD1 lines up with 9 middle nucleotides. The origin of this receptor is a human donor in good health. The sequencing sample was made of PBMCs. The CDR3 protein is CATWTGEAGNTIYF. The DNA is as follows: TGTGCCACCTGGACAGGGGAGGCTGGAAACACCATATATTTT.